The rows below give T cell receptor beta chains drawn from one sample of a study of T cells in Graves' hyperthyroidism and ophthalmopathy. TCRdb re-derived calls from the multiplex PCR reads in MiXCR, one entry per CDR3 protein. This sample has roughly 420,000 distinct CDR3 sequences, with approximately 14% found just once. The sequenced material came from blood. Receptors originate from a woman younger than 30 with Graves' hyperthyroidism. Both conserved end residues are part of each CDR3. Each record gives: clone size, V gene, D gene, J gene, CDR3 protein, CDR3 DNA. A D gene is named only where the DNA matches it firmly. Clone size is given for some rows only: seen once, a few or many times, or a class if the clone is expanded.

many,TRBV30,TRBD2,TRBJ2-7,CAWRPTGRGSSYEQYF,TGTGCCTGGAGGCCCACCGGGAGGGGAAGCTCCTACGAGCAGTACTTC
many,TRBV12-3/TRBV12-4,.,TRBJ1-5,CASSETNRVDQPQHF,TGTGCCAGCAGTGAAACCAACAGGGTGGATCAGCCCCAGCATTTT
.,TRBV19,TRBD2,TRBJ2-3,CASMVTAGILGPLGTDTQYF,TGTGCCAGTATGGTAACAGCGGGGATCTTAGGTCCTCTTGGCACAGATACGCAGTATTTT
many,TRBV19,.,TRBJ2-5,CASSSQSQETQYF,TGTGCCAGTAGTAGTCAGTCACAAGAGACCCAGTACTTC
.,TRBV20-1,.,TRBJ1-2,CSARGGQSYGYTF,TGCAGTGCTAGAGGTGGACAGTCCTATGGCTACACCTTC
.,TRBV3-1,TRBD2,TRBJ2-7,CASSPFGLASSYEQYF,TGTGCCAGCAGCCCGTTCGGACTAGCGTCCTCCTACGAGCAGTACTTC
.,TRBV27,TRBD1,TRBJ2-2,CASSFRQGAVTGELFF,TGTGCCAGCAGTTTCCGCCAGGGGGCGGTCACCGGGGAGCTGTTTTTT
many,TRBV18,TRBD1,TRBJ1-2,CASSPDREGYGYTF,TGTGCCAGCTCACCGGACAGGGAAGGCTATGGCTACACCTTC
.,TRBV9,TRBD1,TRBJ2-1,CASSVGDRGNEQFF,TGTGCCAGCAGCGTAGGTGACAGGGGAAATGAGCAGTTCTTC
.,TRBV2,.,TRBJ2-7,CASRISTLLYEQYF,TGTGCCAGCAGAATCTCGACCCTCCTCTACGAGCAGTACTTC
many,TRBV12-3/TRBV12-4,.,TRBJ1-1,CASSSPNRAGAFF,TGTGCCAGCAGTTCACCGAACAGGGCTGGAGCTTTCTTT
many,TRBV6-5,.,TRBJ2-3,CASSYHGGNTDTQYF,TGTGCCAGCAGTTACCATGGGGGGAACACAGATACGCAGTATTTT
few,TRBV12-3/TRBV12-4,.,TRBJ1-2,CASSINMGGWGYGYTF,TGTGCCAGCAGTATTAACATGGGGGGGTGGGGCTATGGCTACACCTTC
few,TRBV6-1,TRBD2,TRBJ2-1,CASNQVAGANNEQFF,TGTGCCAGCAACCAGGTAGCGGGGGCCAACAATGAGCAGTTCTTC
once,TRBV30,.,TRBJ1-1,CAWEIQENTEAFF,TGTGCCTGGGAGATACAGGAGAACACTGAAGCTTTCTTT
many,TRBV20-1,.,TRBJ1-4,CSARWASGVMEKLFF,TGCAGTGCTAGGTGGGCCTCGGGGGTGATGGAAAAACTGTTTTTT
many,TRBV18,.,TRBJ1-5,CASSPPGRAGQPQHF,TGTGCCAGCTCACCACCGGGCAGGGCCGGCCAGCCCCAGCATTTT
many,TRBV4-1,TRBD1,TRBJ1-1,CASSQEGGSVMNTEAFF,TGCGCCAGCAGCCAAGAAGGGGGCAGTGTTATGAACACTGAAGCTTTCTTT
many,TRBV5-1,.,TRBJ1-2,CASSLETSLYGYTF,TGCGCCAGCAGCTTGGAAACTTCCCTCTATGGCTACACCTTC
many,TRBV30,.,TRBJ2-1,CAWSPSGLGEQFF,TGTGCCTGGAGTCCCTCGGGATTAGGTGAGCAGTTCTTC
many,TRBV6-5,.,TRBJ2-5,CASSYAGFRETQYF,TGTGCCAGCAGTTACGCAGGGTTTAGGGAGACCCAGTACTTC
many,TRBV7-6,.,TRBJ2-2,CASSLVSSPGELFF,TGTGCCAGCAGCTTAGTGTCCTCCCCCGGGGAGCTGTTTTTT
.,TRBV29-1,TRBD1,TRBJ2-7,CSVAHRDSSYEQYF,TGCAGCGTCGCGCACCGGGACAGTTCCTACGAGCAGTACTTC
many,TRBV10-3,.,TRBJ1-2,CAISGVLQGPYTF,TGTGCCATCAGTGGTGTTTTACAGGGTCCCTACACCTTC
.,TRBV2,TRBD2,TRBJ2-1,CASVASPSGGNNEQFF,TGTGCCAGCGTCGCCTCTCCTAGCGGGGGGAACAATGAGCAGTTCTTC
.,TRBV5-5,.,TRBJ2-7,CASSIRPNYEQYF,TGTGCCAGCAGCATAAGACCCAACTACGAGCAGTACTTC
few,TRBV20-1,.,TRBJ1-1,CSARDPSGRTEAFF,TGCAGTGCTAGAGACCCCTCAGGGAGGACTGAAGCTTTCTTT
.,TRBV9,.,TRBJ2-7,CASSVNKPTIDEQYF,TGTGCCAGCAGCGTGAACAAACCCACCATCGACGAGCAGTACTTC
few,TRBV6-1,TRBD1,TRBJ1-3,CASSEDAGTGGNTIYF,TGTGCCAGCAGTGAAGACGCCGGGACAGGGGGAAACACCATATATTTT
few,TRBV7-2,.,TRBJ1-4,CASSSQGGGGEKLFF,TGTGCCAGCAGCTCCCAAGGGGGGGGGGGTGAAAAACTGTTTTTT
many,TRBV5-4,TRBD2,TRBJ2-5,CASSFGVVAGETQYF,TGTGCCAGCAGCTTTGGGGTGGTAGCGGGCGAGACCCAGTACTTC
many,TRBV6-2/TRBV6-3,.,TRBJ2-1,CASSYMDRRNEQFF,TGTGCCAGCAGTTACATGGACAGACGCAATGAGCAGTTCTTC
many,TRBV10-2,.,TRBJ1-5,CATRTASEDRPQHF,TGCGCCACCAGGACAGCATCGGAGGATAGGCCCCAGCATTTT
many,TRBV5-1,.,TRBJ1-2,CASSFPSGARSPYGYTF,TGCGCCAGCAGCTTTCCCTCCGGGGCCCGAAGCCCCTATGGCTACACCTTC
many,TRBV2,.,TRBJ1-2,CASSERDKYGYTF,TGTGCCAGCAGTGAACGGGACAAATATGGCTACACCTTC
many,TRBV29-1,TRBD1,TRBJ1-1,CSVAINRGDTEAFF,TGCAGCGTTGCGATTAACAGGGGAGACACTGAAGCTTTCTTT